Listed here is a single T cell receptor beta chain. The source of the sample is a study of Graves' ophthalmopathy and Graves' hyperthyroidism. CDR1 and CDR2 (germline): DFQATT, SNEGSKA (reference sequence). Trimming removed 5 bases at V and 10 bases at J, with 11 bases between. The CDR3 runs to 10 residues. The authors amplified TCR beta CDR3 regions from RNA transcripts. Investigators did first-round RT-PCR with HTBI primers, then second-round multiplex PCR. Using its own MiXCR run on the multiplex PCR reads, TCRdb lists one record per CDR3 protein. Seen here are 170,000 or so distinct CDR3 sequences, roughly 37% observed once, and the top ten hold approximately 6.3%.

This sequence joins TRBV20-1 and TRBJ1-1, with D maybe TRBD1 (5 bases). The source of this sequence is a woman in her forties with Graves' ophthalmopathy. What was sequenced was peripheral blood. CDR3 residues: CSAFDSSAFF. The CDR3, as DNA: TGCAGTGCTTTCGACAGTTCAGCTTTCTTT.